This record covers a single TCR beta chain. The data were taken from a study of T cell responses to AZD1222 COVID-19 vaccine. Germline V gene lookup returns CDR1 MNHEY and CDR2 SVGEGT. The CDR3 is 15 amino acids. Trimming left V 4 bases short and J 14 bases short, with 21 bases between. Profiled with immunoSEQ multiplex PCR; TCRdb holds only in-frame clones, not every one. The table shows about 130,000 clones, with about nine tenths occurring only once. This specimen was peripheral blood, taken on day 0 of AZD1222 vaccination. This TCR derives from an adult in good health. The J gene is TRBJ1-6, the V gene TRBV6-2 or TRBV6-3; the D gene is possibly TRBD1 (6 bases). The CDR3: CASSFGTRRIYSLHF. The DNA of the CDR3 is TGTGCCAGCAGTTTCGGGACAAGGCGGATCTACTCCCTCCACTTT.